A selection of T cell receptor beta chains follows, all from one sample in a study of HIV-infected patients and healthy controls. TCRdb re-analysed the 5' RACE reads in MiXCR, keeping a single row per CDR3 protein. The profile shows some 19,000 distinct CDR3 sequences, about 9.4% of them singletons. Material for sequencing was blood. The source of these receptors is an adult in good health. CDR3s include the opening cysteine and the closing phenylalanine or tryptophan. D genes are given only for firm matches. Expanded clones get a size class; other rows say once, few or many, or leave the size out.

V,size,J,D,DNA,CDR3
TRBV6-2/TRBV6-3,many,TRBJ2-2,TRBD2,TGTGCCAGCAGTTCTCTAGCGGGGGACACCGGGGAGCTGTTTTTT,CASSSLAGDTGELFF
TRBV6-5,many,TRBJ1-1,TRBD1,TGTGCCAGCCTCCGGGACAGGAACACTGAAGCTTTCTTT,CASLRDRNTEAFF
TRBV9,.,TRBJ2-1,.,TGTGCCAGCAGCGTAGTTGACGGGAGAAGCCACAATGAGCAGTTCTTC,CASSVVDGRSHNEQFF
TRBV19,many,TRBJ1-5,TRBD1,TGTGCCAGTAGTACCGCTGGGACAGGGGGAGGCAATCAGCCCCAGCATTTT,CASSTAGTGGGNQPQHF
TRBV7-9,many,TRBJ2-7,TRBD2,TGTGCCAGCAGTCACCGCGGGAGGGCCTACGAGCAGTACTTC,CASSHRGRAYEQYF
TRBV28,few,TRBJ1-1,.,TGTGCCAGCAGGGCAGCCGACGAAACTGAAGCTTTCTTT,CASRAADETEAFF
TRBV10-3,medium-sized,TRBJ1-4,TRBD1,TGTGCCACCCTCCCCGGAACCGGGACAGGGGCTGAAAAACTGTTTTTT,CATLPGTGTGAEKLFF
TRBV13,many,TRBJ2-3,TRBD2,TGTGCCAGCAGCTTAGGTACCTACGGGATAGCGGGGGCAGATACGCAGTATTTT,CASSLGTYGIAGADTQYF
TRBV6-5,many,TRBJ2-5,TRBD2,TGTGCCAGCAGTTACTCGGTCCCCGGGAAGGGAGGGCTTCACCAAGAGACCCAGTACTTC,CASSYSVPGKGGLHQETQYF
TRBV6-2/TRBV6-3,medium-sized,TRBJ2-7,.,TGTGCCAGCAAGGCCGGGATCTACGAGCAGTACTTC,CASKAGIYEQYF
TRBV20-1,many,TRBJ2-5,TRBD1,TGCAGTGCTAGAGATCGAGGGCAGGGGGCCTCAGAGACCCAGTACTTC,CSARDRGQGASETQYF
TRBV11-2,medium-sized,TRBJ2-1,.,TGTGCCAGCAGCCACCCCACCTACAATGAGCAGTTCTTC,CASSHPTYNEQFF
TRBV20-1,many,TRBJ2-1,TRBD2,TGCAGTGCTAGGGGGCTAGCGGGATTCTACAATGAGCAGTTCTTC,CSARGLAGFYNEQFF
TRBV28,.,TRBJ2-7,.,TGTGCCAGCAGCTCCCATTCAGCCCTACCAGGCGAGCAGTACTTC,CASSSHSALPGEQYF
TRBV10-2,medium-sized,TRBJ2-4,TRBD2,TGCGCCAGCAGTGATCAACTAGCGGGAGAGGTCGTGGTGTCCAAAAACATTCAGTACTTC,CASSDQLAGEVVVSKNIQYF